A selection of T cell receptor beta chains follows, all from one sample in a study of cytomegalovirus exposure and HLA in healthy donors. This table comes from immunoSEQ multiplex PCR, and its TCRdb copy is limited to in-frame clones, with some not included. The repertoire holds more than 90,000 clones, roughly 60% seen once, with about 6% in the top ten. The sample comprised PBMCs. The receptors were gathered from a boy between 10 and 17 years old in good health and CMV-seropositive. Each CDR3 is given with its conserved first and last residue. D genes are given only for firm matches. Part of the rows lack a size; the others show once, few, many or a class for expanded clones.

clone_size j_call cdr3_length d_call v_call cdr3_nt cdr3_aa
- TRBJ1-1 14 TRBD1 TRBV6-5 TGTGCCAGCATCGACAGGGGGCACGGCACTGAAGCTTTCTTT CASIDRGHGTEAFF
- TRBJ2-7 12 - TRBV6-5 TGTGCCAGCAGTTCCACATCCTACGAGCAGTACTTC CASSSTSYEQYF
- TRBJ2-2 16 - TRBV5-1 TGCGCCAGCAGCCTCTTCGGGGGAACGAACACCGGGGAGCTGTTTTTT CASSLFGGTNTGELFF
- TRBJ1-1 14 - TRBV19 TGTGCCAGTAGTCCGACTATTACGAACACTGAAGCTTTCTTT CASSPTITNTEAFF
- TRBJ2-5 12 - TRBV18 TGTGCCAGCTCACCTCAGGGTGAGACCCAGTACTTC CASSPQGETQYF
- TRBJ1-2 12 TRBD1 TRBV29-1 TGCAGCGTGCGCTGGACAGGGAGCGGCTACACCTTC CSVRWTGSGYTF
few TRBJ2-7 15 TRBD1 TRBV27 TGTGCCAGCAGTTTCACAGGGACAGCTTCCTACGAGCAGTACTTC CASSFTGTASYEQYF
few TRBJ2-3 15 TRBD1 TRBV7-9 TGTGCCAGCAGCCCCGGGACAGGCTACGAAGATACGCAGTATTTT CASSPGTGYEDTQYF
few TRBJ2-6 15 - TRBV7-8 TGTGCCAGCTGCTTACAGGCCCCTGGGGCCAACGTCCTGACTTTC CASCLQAPGANVLTF
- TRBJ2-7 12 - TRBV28 TGTGCCAGCAGTCGGGACTCCTACGAGCAGTACTTC CASSRDSYEQYF
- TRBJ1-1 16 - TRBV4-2 TGTGCCAGCAGCCAAGAGGGGGGGGTAGGGGGCACTGAAGCTTTCTTT CASSQEGGVGGTEAFF
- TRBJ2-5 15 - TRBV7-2 TGTGCCAGCAGCCAATCAACAGGGCGACGGGAGACCCAGTACTTC CASSQSTGRRETQYF
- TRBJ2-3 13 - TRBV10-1 TGCGCCAGCAGAAATAGCGGCACAGATACGCAGTATTTT CASRNSGTDTQYF
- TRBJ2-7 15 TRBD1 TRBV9 TGTGCCAGCAGCGTAGCTGAGGGGGCCGGGTACGAGCAGTACTTC CASSVAEGAGYEQYF
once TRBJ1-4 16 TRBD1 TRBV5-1 TGCGCCAGCAGCTACGCGATCGCAGGGGGAAATGAAAAACTGTTTTTT CASSYAIAGGNEKLFF